The clone carrying this T cell receptor (beta chain) was detected once. The sample comes from a study of T cell changes during pregnancy in multiple sclerosis. The CDR3 has 16 amino acids. V gave up 1 base and J gave up 0 bases; unmatched junction bases: 4. Germline CDR1 MNHEY, CDR2 SMNVEV (reference sequence). Some clones are missing from TCRdb's copy, which holds only in-frame ones; the method was immunoSEQ multiplex PCR. The sample has around 71,000 clones, approximately 94% seen once. This rearrangement joins TRBV27 to TRBJ2-3; 7 bases are a match to TRBD2. The TCR comes from a female donor with multiple sclerosis, enrolled in a pregnancy study. The material was peripheral blood, obtained in the third trimester of pregnancy. DNA of the CDR3: TGTGCCAGCAGTTTATTTTCGGGAGGTAGCACAGATACGCAGTATTTT. Protein sequence: CASSLFSGGSTDTQYF.